The 22 T cell receptor beta chains below all came from one sample that was sequenced in a study of PD-L1 blockade in urothelial cancer. Described time point: pretreatment peripheral blood. TCRdb's table, derived via immunoSEQ multiplex PCR, lists solely in-frame clones and lacks some. The table records about 74,000 clones, approximately 87% of them present only once. This material consisted of PBMCs, taken around atezolizumab (anti-PD-L1) treatment. The receptor source for this set is a man aged 65 to 79 with urothelial cancer.

Written as DNA, the CDR3 is TGTGCCAGCAGCAAATGCGGGACTAGCGGGGATACTCCCTCCCAAGAGACCCAGTACTTC. Encoded protein: CASSKCGTSGDTPSQETQYF. The chain joins TRBV21-1 to TRBJ2-5; the table assigns TRBD2, which was not confirmed against the DNA. TRBV21-1 counts as a pseudogene. The CDR3 runs 20 residues.

This sequence joins TRBV6-5 and TRBJ2-7; D is unclear. This CDR3 is built from 13 residues. The V end lost 0 bases, the J end lost 6 bases, and 9 bases lay between the germline ends. Germline CDR1 and CDR2: MNHEY and SVGAGI. CDR3 DNA sequence: TGTGCCAGCAGTTACTCGCAGGTGGTCGAGCAGTACTTC. This encodes CASSYSQVVEQYF.

The gene calls are TRBV6-4 and TRBJ1-5; D uncertain. The germline gives CDR1 MRHNA, CDR2 SNTAGT. The CDR3 spans 13 residues. V lost 7 bases and J 2 bases, leaving 9 bases between the germline ends. As DNA, the CDR3 is TGTGCCAGCACCTTCGGGGGCAATCAGCCCCAGCATTTT. This encodes CASTFGGNQPQHF.

The chain uses TRBV9 and TRBJ2-1, with D possibly TRBD2 on 5 matching bases. CDR1 and CDR2 (germline): SGDLS, YYNGEE. The CDR3 is 17 residues long. The V end lost 0 bases, the J end lost 3 bases, and 16 bases lay between the germline ends. CDR3 protein: CASSVGVGLALYNEQFF. Written as DNA, the CDR3 is TGTGCCAGCAGCGTAGGTGTAGGGCTAGCCCTCTACAATGAGCAGTTCTTC. The whole variable domain, filled in from reference TRBV9 and TRBJ2-1, reads DSGVTQTPKHLITATGQRVTLRCSPRSGDLSVYWYQQSLDQGLQFLIQYYNGEERAKGNILERFSAQQFPDLHSELNLSSLELGDSALYFCASSVGVGLALYNEQFFGPGTRLTVL.

The chain carries TRBV4-1 and TRBJ2-1; 11 nucleotides align to TRBD2. CDR3 length: 15 residues. CDR1 and CDR2 (germline): MGHRA, YSYEKL. V lost 0 bases, J lost 9 bases, and 4 bases stayed unmatched. CDR3 in DNA: TGCGCCAGCAGCCAAGAACTAGCGGGAGCAAGTGAGCAGTTCTTC. This gives the protein CASSQELAGASEQFF.

CDR3 region: CASSSDSSNQPQHF. The CDR3 nucleotides read TGTGCCAGCAGTTCCGACAGTAGCAATCAGCCCCAGCATTTT. The V call is TRBV6-5, the J call TRBJ1-5; maybe TRBD1 (5 bases). Trimming cost V 4 bases and J 0 bases, with 7 bases left between them. This CDR3 contains 14 residues. The germline V gene has CDR1 MNHEY and CDR2 SVGAGI.

The V and J genes are TRBV11-2 and TRBJ1-5, with unresolved D. CDR1 SGHAT and CDR2 FQNNGV come from the germline V gene. Trimming removed 5 bases at V and 0 bases at J, with 5 bases between. The CDR3 spans 13 residues. CDR3 sequence: CASSLNSNQPQHF. Here the CDR3 DNA reads TGTGCCAGCAGCCTAAATAGCAATCAGCCCCAGCATTTT.

J is TRBJ1-5 and V is TRBV19; 9 bases fit TRBD1. V gave up 5 bases and J gave up 3 bases; unmatched junction bases: 8. Germline values: CDR1 LNHDA, CDR2 SQIVND (reference sequence). The CDR3 has 16 amino acids. The DNA of the CDR3 is TGTGCCAGTAGTGCCACGGGACAGGGCTTCAATCAGCCCCAGCATTTT. This sequence encodes CASSATGQGFNQPQHF.

The rearrangement uses TRBV5-1 and TRBJ2-2; 8 nucleotides agree with TRBD2. Germline V gene lookup returns CDR1 SGHRS and CDR2 YFSETQ. This CDR3 contains 16 residues. V lost 6 bases, J lost 6 bases, and 13 bases stayed unmatched. DNA of the CDR3: TGCGCCAGCACCCAACTAGCGGCGAGAGTATCCGGGGAGCTGTTTTTT. Protein sequence: CASTQLAARVSGELFF.

This chain connects TRBV28 to TRBJ2-7; D uncertain. Trimming removed 2 bases at V and 4 bases at J, with 9 bases between. The CDR3 has 13 amino acids. Germline-derived CDR1 and CDR2 are MDHEN and SYDVKM. The CDR3, as DNA: TGTGCCAGCAGTTTAGGGCTTGGTTACGAGCAGTACTTC. Translating it yields CASSLGLGYEQYF.

Of note for this clone: Sequence at one end of the junction differs from germline and may be a read error. The CDR3 spells CASSQQIRQGSPLF. In DNA, the CDR3 is TGTGCCAGCTCACAACAGATCCGCCAAGGTTCCCCCCTTTTT. The chain uses TRBV18 and TRBJ1-1; D is uncertain. From germline, CDR1 is KGHSH and CDR2 LQKENI. The CDR3 covers 14 residues.

This chain joins TRBV27 and TRBJ2-1, with 10 positions matching TRBD1. Looked up from germline, CDR1 is MNHEY and CDR2 is SMNVEV (reference sequence). Unmatched junction bases numbered 3, after V lost 5 bases and J lost 2 bases. The CDR3 is 15 residues long. CDR3: CASSMDRGAYNEQFF. In nucleotides, the CDR3 is TGTGCCAGCAGTATGGACAGGGGGGCCTACAATGAGCAGTTCTTC.

The J gene is TRBJ1-2, the V gene TRBV28, with TRBD1 as a possible D gene (5 bases). The CDR3 totals 13 residues. Germline V gene data show CDR1 as MDHEN and CDR2 as SYDVKM. Trimming pared 5 bases from V and 3 bases from J, leaving 10 bases between. The CDR3, as DNA: TGTGCCAGCAGTCCCGGACAAGACTATGGCTACACCTTC. This translates into CASSPGQDYGYTF.

The chain uses TRBV14 and TRBJ2-1; weak D call: TRBD2 (6 bases). The CDR3 is made up of 16 amino acids. Germline V CDR1 and CDR2: SGHDN, FVKESK. V dropped 1 base and J dropped 0 bases, with 10 bases sitting between them. The CDR3 DNA reads as TGTGCCAGCAGCCAAGGGGGGGTCAGCTCCTACAATGAGCAGTTCTTC. It translates to CASSQGGVSSYNEQFF.

The CDR3 sequence is CASSPVASGTYNEQFF. CDR3 DNA: TGTGCCAGCAGTCCCGTGGCTAGCGGCACCTACAATGAGCAGTTCTTC. J is TRBJ2-1 and V is TRBV6-6, with 7 bases identical to TRBD2. The length of the CDR3 is 16 residues. The germline V gene has CDR1 MNHNY and CDR2 SVGAGI (reference sequence). V lost 5 bases to trimming and J lost 2 bases; unmatched junction nucleotides: 9.

The V gene is TRBV19, the J gene TRBJ2-1; D is possibly TRBD1 (5 bases). Trimming removed 1 base from V and 0 bases from J, with 7 bases in between. The CDR3 totals 15 residues. Germline V gene sequence: CDR1 LNHDA, CDR2 SQIVND (reference sequence). CDR3 sequence (DNA): TGTGCCAGTAGTATAGGGGGCGGCTCCTACAATGAGCAGTTCTTC. It encodes CASSIGGGSYNEQFF.

This clone was detected only once. The chain combines TRBV11-2 with TRBJ2-5; 7 positions agree with TRBD1. Germline V gene sequence: CDR1 SGHAT, CDR2 FQNNGV. Unmatched junction bases numbered 11, after V lost 3 bases and J lost 4 bases. This CDR3 comprises 16 residues. CDR3 amino acids: CASSLTTGVNGETQYF. The CDR3 nucleotides read TGTGCCAGCAGCTTGACAACAGGGGTGAATGGAGAGACCCAGTACTTC.

The CDR3 DNA sequence: TGTGCCAGCAGTTCCCTAGCGGGAGATATACAAGAGACCCAGTACTTC. It translates to CASSSLAGDIQETQYF. V gene TRBV27 combines with J gene TRBJ2-5; 10 positions match TRBD2. Trimming cost V 4 bases and J 2 bases; bases outside gene matches: 7. The CDR3 length is 16 residues. Per the germline V gene, CDR1 is MNHEY and CDR2 is SMNVEV (reference sequence).

This chain joins TRBV4-1 and TRBJ2-7, with D unclear. Germline loops: CDR1 MGHRA, CDR2 YSYEKL. The CDR3 consists of 14 residues. V was trimmed by 3 bases and J by 1 base, leaving 10 bases between them. This CDR3 is CASSQTGRSYEQYF. CDR3 nucleotides: TGCGCCAGCAGCCAGACGGGTCGGTCCTACGAGCAGTACTTC.

This rearrangement joins TRBV9 to TRBJ2-7, with 8 bases identical to TRBD1. V lost 6 bases, J lost 7 bases, and 12 bases stayed unmatched. The CDR3 runs to 14 residues. Germline-derived CDR1 and CDR2 are SGDLS and YYNGEE. CDR3 DNA: TGTGCCAGCACCCCAATTGGGACAGGTGGTGAGCAGTACTTC. It is translated as CASTPIGTGGEQYF.

This chain connects TRBV18 to TRBJ2-1; tentative D call: TRBD1 (5 bases). Germline V gene data show CDR1 as KGHSH and CDR2 as LQKENI. The CDR3 runs 14 residues. V lost 2 bases to trimming and J lost 12 bases, with 17 bases between them. The CDR3 DNA reads as TGTGCCAGCTCACCAGGGTTAGGGGTCTATTCGCAGTTCTTC. It translates to CASSPGLGVYSQFF.

The chain carries TRBV2 and TRBJ2-5, with D possibly TRBD1 on 6 matching bases. The V end was cut by 2 bases, the J end by 5 bases, with 9 bases between. The CDR3 is 13 residues long. Looked up from germline, CDR1 is SNHLY and CDR2 is FYNNEI. CDR3 protein: CASSEYRAETQYF. As DNA, the CDR3 is TGTGCCAGCAGTGAATACAGGGCGGAGACCCAGTACTTC.